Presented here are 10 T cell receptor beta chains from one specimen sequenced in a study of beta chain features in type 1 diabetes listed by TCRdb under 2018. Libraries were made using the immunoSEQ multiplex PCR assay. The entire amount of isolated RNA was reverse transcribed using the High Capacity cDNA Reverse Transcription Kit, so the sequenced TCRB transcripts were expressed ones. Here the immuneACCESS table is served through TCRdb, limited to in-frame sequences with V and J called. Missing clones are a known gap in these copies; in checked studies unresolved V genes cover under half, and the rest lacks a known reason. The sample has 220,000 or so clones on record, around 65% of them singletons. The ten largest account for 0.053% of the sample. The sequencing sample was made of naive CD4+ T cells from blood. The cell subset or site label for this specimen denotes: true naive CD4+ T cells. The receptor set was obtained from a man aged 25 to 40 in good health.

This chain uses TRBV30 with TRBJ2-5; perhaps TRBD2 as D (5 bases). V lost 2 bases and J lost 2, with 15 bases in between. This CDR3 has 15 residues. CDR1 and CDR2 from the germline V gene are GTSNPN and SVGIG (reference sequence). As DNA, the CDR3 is TGTGCCTGGAGTTTGAGGGAGTCCCGGCAAGAGACCCAGTACTTC. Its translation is CAWSLRESRQETQYF.

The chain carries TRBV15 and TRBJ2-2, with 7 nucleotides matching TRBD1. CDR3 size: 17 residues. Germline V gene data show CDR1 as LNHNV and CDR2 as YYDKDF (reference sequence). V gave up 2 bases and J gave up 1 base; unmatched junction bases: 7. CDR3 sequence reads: CATSRRTGALNTGELFF. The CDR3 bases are TGTGCCACCAGCAGACGAACAGGGGCTTTGAACACCGGGGAGCTGTTTTTT.

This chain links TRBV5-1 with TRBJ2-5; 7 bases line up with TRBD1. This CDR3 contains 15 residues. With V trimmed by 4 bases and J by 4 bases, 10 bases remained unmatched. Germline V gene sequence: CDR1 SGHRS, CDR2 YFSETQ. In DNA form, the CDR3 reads TGCGCCAGCAGCCCATCAACGAGACAGGGAGAGACCCAGTACTTC. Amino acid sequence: CASSPSTRQGETQYF. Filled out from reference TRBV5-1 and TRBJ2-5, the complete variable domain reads KAGVTQTPRYLIKTRGQQVTLSCSPISGHRSVSWYQQTPGQGLQFLFEYFSETQRNKGNFPGRFSGRQFSNSRSEMNVSTLELGDSALYLCASSPSTRQGETQYFGPGTRLLVL.

The CDR3 here is CASSLKGQRDIQYF. In DNA form, the CDR3 reads TGCGCCAGCAGCTTAAAGGGACAGAGAGACATTCAGTACTTC. The chain has TRBV5-1 and TRBJ2-4; 7 bases align to TRBD1. This CDR3 contains 14 residues. The junction had 7 bases not matched to a gene; V was cut back by 2 bases and J by 8 bases. Germline V gene lookup returns CDR1 SGHRS and CDR2 YFSETQ.

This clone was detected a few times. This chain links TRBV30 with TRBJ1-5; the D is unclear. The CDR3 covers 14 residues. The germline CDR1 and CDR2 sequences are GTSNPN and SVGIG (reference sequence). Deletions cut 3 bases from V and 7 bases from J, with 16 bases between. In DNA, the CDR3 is TGTGCCTGGAGCCAGATGGGGTACAGACAGCCCCAGCATTTT. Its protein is CAWSQMGYRQPQHF.

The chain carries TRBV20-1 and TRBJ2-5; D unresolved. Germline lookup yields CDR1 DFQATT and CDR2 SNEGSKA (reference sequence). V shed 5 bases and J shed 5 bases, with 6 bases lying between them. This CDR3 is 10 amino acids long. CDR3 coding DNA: TGCAGTGCTTTGGACGAGACCCAGTACTTC. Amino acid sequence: CSALDETQYF.

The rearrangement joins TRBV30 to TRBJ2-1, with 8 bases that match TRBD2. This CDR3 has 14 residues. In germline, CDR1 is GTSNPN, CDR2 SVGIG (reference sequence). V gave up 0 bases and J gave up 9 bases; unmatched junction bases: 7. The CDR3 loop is CAWSVLREVSEQFF. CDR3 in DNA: TGTGCCTGGAGTGTACTGCGGGAGGTTAGTGAGCAGTTCTTC.

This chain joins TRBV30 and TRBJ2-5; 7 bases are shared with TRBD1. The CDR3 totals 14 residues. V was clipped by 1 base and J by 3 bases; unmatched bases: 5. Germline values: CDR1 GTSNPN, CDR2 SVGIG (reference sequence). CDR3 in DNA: TGTGCCTGGAGTGCGCCGGGACAGAAAGAGACCCAGTACTTC. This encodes CAWSAPGQKETQYF.

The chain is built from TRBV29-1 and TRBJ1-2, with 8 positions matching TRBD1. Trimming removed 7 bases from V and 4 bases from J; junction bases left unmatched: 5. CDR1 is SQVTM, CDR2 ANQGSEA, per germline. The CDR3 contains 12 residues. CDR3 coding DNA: TGCAGCGCGGACAGGGTGGCCTATGGCTACACCTTC. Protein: CSADRVAYGYTF.

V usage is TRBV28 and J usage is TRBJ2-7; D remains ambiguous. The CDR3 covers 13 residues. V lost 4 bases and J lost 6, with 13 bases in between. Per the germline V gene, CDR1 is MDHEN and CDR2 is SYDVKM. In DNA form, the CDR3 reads TGTGCCAGCAGTTCACTCCGTTCAGGCGAGCAGTACTTC. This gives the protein CASSSLRSGEQYF.